This TCR beta chain is drawn from a study of blood T cell repertoires in COVID-19. Measured with immunoSEQ multiplex PCR; TCRdb has only the in-frame clones, and not every one. Of about 240,000 clones listed, around 85% are singletons. Membership in each cohort depended on participant-reported clinical history. The specimen was PBMCs or T cells enriched from blood (not recorded which). This receptor was identified in a woman in her thirties or forties with acute COVID-19.

The CDR3 region is CTSSREREMGGELFF. The CDR3 region has the DNA TGCACCAGCAGCCGGGAGCGGGAGATGGGCGGGGAGCTGTTTTTT. V and J are TRBV1 and TRBJ2-2; the tabulated D call, TRBD2, remains unverified against the DNA. TRBV1 is described as a pseudogene. CDR3 length equals 15 residues.